The 28 T cell receptor beta chains listed next were all sequenced from one sample in a study of shared clonotypes between healthy human individuals. Data came from immunoSEQ multiplex PCR; TCRdb stores just in-frame clones and leaves some out. The data contain roughly 2.2 million clones, approximately 93% of them singletons. Sequenced: naive CD4+ T cells from PBMCs. Noted subset: CD45RA+ positively selected. The source of these receptors is a man between 18 and 35 years old in good health. Some clones in this sample may be carry-over from other donors' samples.

A note on this clone: The same CDR3 can be traced to other DNA sequences in this sample. This chain uses TRBV15 with TRBJ2-7; 7 bases agree with TRBD1. Trimming took 2 bases from V and 2 from J; bases not matched to a gene: 3. The CDR3 spans 14 residues. The germline V gene encodes CDR1 LNHNV and CDR2 YYDKDF (reference sequence). The DNA of the CDR3 is TGTGCCACCAGCAGAAGACAGGGCACCTACGAGCAGTACTTC. Translating it yields CATSRRQGTYEQYF. Looking up the rest from reference TRBV15 and TRBJ2-7 gives the full variable domain: DAMVIQNPRYQVTQFGKPVTLSCSQTLNHNVMYWYQQKSSQAPKLLFHYYDKDFNNEADTPDNFQSRRPNTSFCFLDIRSPGLGDTAMYLCATSRRQGTYEQYFGPGTRLTVT.

Only a few counts were recorded for this clone. The chain employs TRBV7-8 and TRBJ2-3; no clear D. CDR3 length: 14 amino acids. Trimming took 5 bases from V and 3 from J, leaving 12 bases between them. In germline, CDR1 is SGHVS, CDR2 FQNEAQ. The CDR3 spells CASSRTTGTDTQYF. CDR3 nucleotides: TGTGCCAGCAGCCGAACTACGGGTACAGATACGCAGTATTTT.

The chain employs TRBV19 and TRBJ2-3; TRBD2 aligns across 7 bases. Germline values: CDR1 LNHDA, CDR2 SQIVND (reference sequence). This CDR3 comprises 14 residues. V gave up 10 bases and J gave up 2 bases; unmatched junction bases: 9. As DNA, the CDR3 is TGTGCCACCACAAAGCGGGGTATCACAGATACGCAGTATTTT. Protein sequence: CATTKRGITDTQYF.

This sequence joins TRBV5-1 and TRBJ2-4, with 11 bases fitting TRBD2. Germline CDR1 SGHRS, CDR2 YFSETQ. Unmatched junction bases numbered 7, after V lost 0 bases and J lost 11 bases. The CDR3 sequence is 15 residues long. For the CDR3, the DNA is TGCGCCAGCAGCTTGGGGGTAGCGGGAGGGCCGGTTCAGTACTTC. It yields the protein CASSLGVAGGPVQYF.

Written as DNA, the CDR3 is TGTGCCAGCAGCCCTTTTTGGACTAGCGGGTTATACAATGAGCAGTTCTTC. Translating it yields CASSPFWTSGLYNEQFF. V is TRBV5-5 and J is TRBJ2-1; 11 nucleotides agree with TRBD2. The CDR3 is 17 amino acids. The V gene's germline CDR1 is SGHKS and CDR2 YYEKEE (reference sequence). After removal of 4 bases from V and 4 bases from J, the junction contained 10 bases not matched to a gene.

V gene TRBV5-1 combines with J gene TRBJ2-3; no reliable D call. V was pared by 2 bases and J by 2 bases, with 9 bases between. The CDR3 has 14 amino acids. CDR1 is SGHRS and CDR2 is YFSETQ in the germline V gene. In DNA, the CDR3 is TGCGCCAGCAGCTTTGGAGAGACCACAGATACGCAGTATTTT. Translating gives CASSFGETTDTQYF.

V is TRBV7-3 and J is TRBJ2-7, with D unclear. Trimming took off 2 bases at V and 3 bases at J, with 8 bases between the two ends. Per the germline V gene, CDR1 is SGHTA and CDR2 is FQGTGA. CDR3 length: 13 residues. The CDR3, as DNA: TGTGCCAGCAGCTTATCTGGCCGCTACGAGCAGTACTTC. It translates to CASSLSGRYEQYF.

The gene calls are TRBV7-3 and TRBJ2-1, with 8 positions matching TRBD1. Germline lookup yields CDR1 SGHTA and CDR2 FQGTGA. Trimming took 0 bases from V and 4 from J; bases not matched to a gene: 5. This CDR3 has 16 amino acids. The CDR3 reads CASSLTRDRGYNEQFF. The DNA for the CDR3 is TGTGCCAGCAGCTTAACCCGAGACAGGGGATACAATGAGCAGTTCTTC.

This chain connects TRBV28 to TRBJ1-5, with D unresolved. The CDR3 contains 13 residues. Germline lookup yields CDR1 MDHEN and CDR2 SYDVKM. V lost 4 bases, J lost 5 bases, and 9 bases lay in between. DNA of the CDR3: TGTGCCAGCAGTTCCCACCCTCATCAGCCCCAGCATTTT. It is translated as CASSSHPHQPQHF.

With regard to this clone: Other DNA variants within this sample encode the same CDR3. The chain employs TRBV7-6 and TRBJ2-7; D uncertain. Germline CDR1 and CDR2: SGHVS and FNYEAQ. V was clipped by 3 bases and J by 1 base, with 7 bases between them. The CDR3 runs 13 residues. For the CDR3, the DNA is TGTGCCAGCAGCTTGGCGGTATCCTACGAGCAGTACTTC. Residues: CASSLAVSYEQYF.

This chain links TRBV25-1 with TRBJ1-1; 11 nucleotides agree with TRBD1. The CDR3 runs to 14 residues. Germline trimming cut 4 bases from V and 7 bases from J; bases unmatched to any gene: 5. CDR1 and CDR2 from the germline V gene are MGHDK and SYGVNS. CDR3 DNA sequence: TGTGCCAGCAGTGGGACAGGGGGCGGGCGTGAAGCTTTCTTT. Encoded protein: CASSGTGGGREAFF.

This clone was seen just once. The chain links TRBV9 to TRBJ1-2; weak D call: TRBD1 (6 bases). The CDR3 loop spans 15 amino acids. The V gene lost 1 base and the J gene lost 6 bases, with 16 bases spanning the gap. Germline V CDR1 and CDR2: SGDLS, YYNGEE. The DNA for the CDR3 is TGTGCCAGCAGCGTATCGGTTCAGGGGACGGATGGCTACACCTTC. Encoded protein: CASSVSVQGTDGYTF.

The chain is built from TRBV7-9 and TRBJ2-7; TRBD1 matches at 7 bases. CDR1 and CDR2 (germline): SEHNR, FQNEAQ (reference sequence). This CDR3 has 15 amino acids. The ends lost 5 bases at V and 4 bases at J; junction bases unmatched: 11. Written as DNA, the CDR3 is TGTGCCAGCAGCCCCACCAATACAGGGGCGTACGAGCAGTACTTC. It encodes CASSPTNTGAYEQYF.

The chain recombines TRBV11-3 with TRBJ2-3, with 10 bases that match TRBD2. The CDR3 sequence is 17 residues long. Trimming removed 3 bases from V and 1 base from J; junction bases left unmatched: 7. Germline V CDR1 and CDR2: SGHNT, YENEEA. Here the CDR3 DNA reads TGTGCCAGCAGCTTCCGCACTAGCGGGGAAGGCACAGATACGCAGTATTTT. Its translation: CASSFRTSGEGTDTQYF. The variable domain in full, completed from reference TRBV11-3 and TRBJ2-3, reads EAGVVQSPRYKIIEKKQPVAFWCNPISGHNTLYWYLQNLGQGPELLIRYENEEAVDDSQLPKDRFSAERLKGVDSTLKIQPAELGDSAVYLCASSFRTSGEGTDTQYFGPGTRLTVL.

The CDR3, as DNA: TGTGCCAGCAGTGCCGGGACAGGGGCGAACACCGGGGAGCTGTTTTTT. Translated, it gives CASSAGTGANTGELFF. This rearrangement joins TRBV28 to TRBJ2-2, with TRBD1 matching over 10 bases. The CDR3 has 16 amino acids. Germline-derived CDR1 and CDR2 are MDHEN and SYDVKM. Losses at the gene ends were 5 bases for V and 0 bases for J; bases not matched to a gene: 3.

This CDR3 reads CASSPHGSGSLYEQYF. CDR3 coding DNA: TGTGCCAGCAGTCCCCATGGAAGCGGGAGTTTGTACGAGCAGTACTTC. V and J are TRBV5-8 and TRBJ2-7, with 8 bases matching TRBD2. The CDR3 is made up of 16 amino acids. V lost 5 bases to trimming and J lost 4 bases; unmatched junction nucleotides: 14. Looked up from germline, CDR1 is SGHTS and CDR2 is YDEGEE.

The chain carries TRBV6-5 and TRBJ1-1; D remains unclear. Germline V gene data show CDR1 as MNHEY and CDR2 as SVGAGI. This CDR3 comprises 15 residues. V was clipped by 2 bases and J by 0 bases, with 10 bases between them. CDR3 DNA: TGTGCCAGCAGTTACCCCGGACGCCTGAACACTGAAGCTTTCTTT. This encodes CASSYPGRLNTEAFF.

J is TRBJ1-5 and V is TRBV6-1; 11 positions match TRBD1. The CDR3 extends over 18 amino acids. CDR1 is MNHNS and CDR2 is SASEGT in the germline V gene. V was pared by 3 bases and J by 1 base, with 8 bases of the junction left unmatched. The CDR3: CASSDPRTGGFSNQPQHF. CDR3 nucleotide sequence: TGTGCCAGCAGTGACCCGAGGACAGGGGGCTTCAGCAATCAGCCCCAGCATTTT.

The chain couples TRBV15 to TRBJ2-3; TRBD2 aligns across 8 bases. The V gene's germline CDR1 is LNHNV and CDR2 YYDKDF (reference sequence). The CDR3 is made up of 15 amino acids. V gave up 5 bases and J gave up 3 bases; unmatched junction bases: 7. The DNA for the CDR3 is TGTGCCACCAGCCGAAGACTAGCGAAAACAGATACGCAGTATTTT. It translates to CATSRRLAKTDTQYF.

The chain is built from TRBV12-5 and TRBJ1-1; no definite D call. V was shortened by 4 bases and J by 1 base, with 7 bases between the two germline ends. CDR1 and CDR2 from the germline V gene are LGHNT and FRNRAP. This CDR3 comprises 13 residues. CDR3 sequence (DNA): TGTGCTAGTGGTTATTCAGAGAACACTGAAGCTTTCTTT. Protein sequence: CASGYSENTEAFF.

The chain carries TRBV12-5 and TRBJ2-2; the match to TRBD2 covers 13 bases. The CDR3 loop spans 14 amino acids. CDR1 and CDR2 (germline): LGHNT, FRNRAP. In DNA, the CDR3 is TGTGCACTACTAGCGGGAGGGGTCACCGGGGAGCTGTTTTTT. Translating gives CALLAGGVTGELFF.

The chain couples TRBV4-1 to TRBJ2-5, with D possibly TRBD1 on 6 matching bases. The CDR3 covers 14 residues. Germline CDR1 is MGHRA and CDR2 is YSYEKL. Trimming cost V 1 base and J 5 bases, with 11 bases left between them. The CDR3 DNA follows: TGCGCCAGCAGCCAAGTCCAGGGGTTGGAGACCCAGTACTTC. Its translation is CASSQVQGLETQYF.

The chain has TRBV5-6 and TRBJ1-1; D gene unclear. This CDR3 spans 14 amino acids. Germline V gene sequence: CDR1 SGHDT, CDR2 YYEEEE. V was pared by 2 bases and J by 1 base, with 9 bases between. The CDR3 loop is CASSFRLWNTEAFF. The CDR3 bases are TGTGCCAGCAGCTTTAGACTGTGGAACACTGAAGCTTTCTTT.

The V gene is TRBV7-8, the J gene TRBJ1-1, with unresolved D. There are 13 residues in the CDR3. The V end lost 3 bases, the J end lost 7 bases, and 12 bases lay between the germline ends. Per germline, CDR1 SGHVS and CDR2 FQNEAQ. The CDR3 DNA is TGTGCCAGCAGCTTTGGGCCGGACCTTGAAGCTTTCTTT. Residues: CASSFGPDLEAFF.

A remark on this clone: The sample contains more than one DNA sequence encoding this CDR3. The chain couples TRBV7-9 to TRBJ2-5; D possibly corresponds to TRBD1 (6 bases). The V gene's germline CDR1 is SEHNR and CDR2 FQNEAQ (reference sequence). V lost 1 base, J lost 4 bases, and 10 bases lay in between. The CDR3 has 14 residues. This chain's CDR3 is CASSLGQGIETQYF. The DNA for the CDR3 is TGTGCCAGCAGCTTAGGGCAGGGGATAGAGACCCAGTACTTC. The full variable domain, its missing parts supplied by reference TRBV7-9 and TRBJ2-5, is DTGVSQNPRHKITKRGQNVTFRCDPISEHNRLYWYRQTLGQGPEFLTYFQNEAQLEKSRLLSDRFSAERPKGSFSTLEIQRTEQGDSAMYLCASSLGQGIETQYFGPGTRLLVL.

This chain uses TRBV7-9 with TRBJ2-2; 8 bases line up with TRBD1. Germline CDR1 and CDR2: SEHNR and FQNEAQ (reference sequence). This CDR3 contains 15 residues. V was clipped by 6 bases and J by 6 bases; unmatched bases: 9. The CDR3 loop reads CASRSGQVVAGELFF. The CDR3, as DNA: TGTGCCAGCAGATCGGGACAGGTGGTTGCCGGGGAGCTGTTTTTT.

The chain employs TRBV5-4 and TRBJ2-5; D may correspond to TRBD1 or TRBD2 (5 bases each). With 4 bases removed from V and 1 base from J, the gap between germline ends came to 14 bases. CDR1 is SGHNT and CDR2 is YYREEE in the germline V gene (reference sequence). This CDR3 is 15 amino acids long. The CDR3 loop reads CASSPGPHAQETQYF. CDR3 nucleotide sequence: TGTGCCAGCAGCCCGGGACCTCACGCCCAAGAGACCCAGTACTTC.

V usage is TRBV25-1 and J usage is TRBJ2-3; the match to TRBD2 covers 10 bases. The CDR3 spans 14 residues. Germline V gene lookup returns CDR1 MGHDK and CDR2 SYGVNS. The ends lost 11 bases at V and 6 bases at J; junction bases unmatched: 11. The CDR3 bases are TGTGCCTCGAGAGCGGGAGGGCCTTGGGATACGCAGTATTTT. Amino acids: CASRAGGPWDTQYF.